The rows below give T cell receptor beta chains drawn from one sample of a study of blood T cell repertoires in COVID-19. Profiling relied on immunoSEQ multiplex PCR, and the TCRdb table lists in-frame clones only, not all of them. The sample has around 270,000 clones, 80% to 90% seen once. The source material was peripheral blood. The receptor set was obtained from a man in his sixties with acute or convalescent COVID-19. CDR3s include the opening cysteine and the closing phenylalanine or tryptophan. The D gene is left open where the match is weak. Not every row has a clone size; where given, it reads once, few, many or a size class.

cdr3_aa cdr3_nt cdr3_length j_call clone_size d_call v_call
CASSGVYSNQPQHF TGTGCCAGCTCGGGAGTATATAGCAATCAGCCCCAGCATTTT 14 TRBJ1-5 NA NA TRBV2
CASTTGETEAFF TGTGCCAGCACCACAGGGGAGACTGAAGCTTTCTTT 12 TRBJ1-1 NA TRBD1 TRBV12-3/TRBV12-4
CASSVSGSRSYNEQFF TGTGCCAGCAGCGTTAGCGGGAGTAGGTCCTACAATGAGCAGTTCTTC 16 TRBJ2-1 NA TRBD2 TRBV9
CASRDQGVGPLHF TGTGCCAGCAGGGACCAGGGGGTAGGACCCCTCCACTTT 13 TRBJ1-6 NA TRBD1 TRBV12-3/TRBV12-4
CSVAASGYTDTQYF TGCAGCGTTGCGGCTAGCGGATACACAGATACGCAGTATTTT 14 TRBJ2-3 NA TRBD2 TRBV29-1
CASSRGLAGANTGELFF TGTGCCAGCAGCAGAGGGCTAGCGGGAGCGAACACCGGGGAGCTGTTTTTT 17 TRBJ2-2 NA TRBD2 TRBV27
CASSLARTGQETQYF TGCGCCAGCAGCTTGGCGAGGACGGGACAAGAGACCCAGTACTTC 15 TRBJ2-5 NA NA TRBV5-1
CASSLMGGAGELFF TGTGCCAGCAGTCTCATGGGGGGGGCCGGGGAGCTGTTTTTT 14 TRBJ2-2 NA TRBD2 TRBV25-1
CASSLLGSGTDTQYF TGTGCCAGCAGCCTTCTGGGCTCTGGGACAGATACGCAGTATTTT 15 TRBJ2-3 NA NA TRBV3-1/TRBV3-2
CASSEQTNYGYTF TGTGCCAGCAGTGAACAGACTAACTATGGCTACACCTTC 13 TRBJ1-2 NA NA TRBV6-1
CASTGTGGLKNIQYF TGTGCCAGCACTGGGACAGGGGGCCTGAAAAACATTCAGTACTTC 15 TRBJ2-4 NA TRBD1 TRBV27
CASSFASSYEQYF TGTGCCAGCAGTTTTGCTAGCTCCTACGAGCAGTACTTC 13 TRBJ2-7 NA NA TRBV28
CASSSESGIGYYEQYF TGTGCCAGCAGCTCAGAAAGCGGAATAGGGTACTACGAGCAGTACTTC 16 TRBJ2-7 NA NA TRBV7-9
CASSAGVVSGNTIYF TGTGCCAGCAGCGCCGGAGTGGTTTCTGGAAACACCATATATTTT 15 TRBJ1-3 NA NA TRBV9
CSVAGTGLRGYTF TGCAGCGTTGCCGGGACAGGGTTGCGTGGCTACACCTTC 13 TRBJ1-2 NA TRBD1 TRBV29-1
CASSTSRLAGARTDTQYF TGTGCCAGCAGCACCTCCCGACTAGCGGGGGCGAGGACAGATACGCAGTATTTT 18 TRBJ2-3 once TRBD2 TRBV7-9
CASRRAGGYEQYF TGTGCCAGCAGACGGGCGGGAGGCTACGAGCAGTACTTC 13 TRBJ2-7 NA TRBD2 TRBV7-2
CASSEIAGRDNEQFF TGTGCCAGCAGTGAAATTGCTGGGAGGGACAATGAGCAGTTCTTC 15 TRBJ2-1 few TRBD2 TRBV25-1
CASSQPTGGESYEQYF TGCGCCAGCAGCCAGCCTACAGGGGGTGAGTCCTACGAGCAGTACTTC 16 TRBJ2-7 once TRBD1 TRBV4-1
CASSILAEPQETQYF TGTGCCAGTAGTATCCTAGCGGAGCCCCAAGAGACCCAGTACTTC 15 TRBJ2-5 NA TRBD2 TRBV19
CASSPASGRAIGQFF TGCGCCAGCAGCCCCGCTAGCGGGAGGGCCATCGGGCAGTTCTTC 15 TRBJ2-1 once TRBD2 TRBV4-3
CASSLTFDEQFF TGTGCCAGCAGCTTAACTTTCGATGAGCAGTTCTTC 12 TRBJ2-1 NA NA TRBV11-2
CASSFSGGLSDTQYF TGTGCCAGCAGCTTTAGCGGGGGCCTCTCAGATACGCAGTATTTT 15 TRBJ2-3 NA TRBD2 TRBV5-6
CASSYLASGLASGEYF TGTGCCAGCAGTTACTTGGCCTCGGGACTAGCGTCTGGAGAGTACTTC 16 TRBJ2-7 NA TRBD2 TRBV6-5
CASSLEGQWTYEQYF TGCGCCAGCAGCTTGGAGGGACAGTGGACCTACGAGCAGTACTTC 15 TRBJ2-7 NA TRBD1 TRBV5-1
CASSVHTGNTEAFF TGTGCCAGCAGTGTTCACACAGGGAACACTGAAGCTTTCTTT 14 TRBJ1-1 NA NA TRBV27
CARSLGLAGKAGELFF TGTGCCAGAAGCTTAGGGCTAGCGGGGAAGGCCGGGGAGCTGTTTTTT 16 TRBJ2-2 NA NA TRBV7-5
CASSQGSRDTYQPQHF TGTGCCAGCAGCCAAGGTAGCCGGGACACTTATCAGCCCCAGCATTTT 16 TRBJ1-5 NA NA TRBV3-1/TRBV3-2
CASSPPRGLYGYTF TGTGCCAGCAGTCCCCCGAGAGGGCTCTATGGCTACACCTTC 14 TRBJ1-2 NA NA TRBV28
CASRLSVLTGELFF TGTGCCAGCAGACTCAGCGTGTTAACCGGGGAGCTGTTTTTT 14 TRBJ2-2 NA NA TRBV3-1/TRBV3-2
CASSPEGVQAVAAFF TGCGCCAGCAGCCCCGAAGGTGTACAGGCAGTAGCAGCTTTCTTT 15 TRBJ1-1 NA NA TRBV5-1
CASSSSLAGTGSYEQYF TGCGCCAGCAGCTCATCTTTAGCGGGAACGGGGTCCTACGAGCAGTACTTC 17 TRBJ2-7 NA TRBD2 TRBV5-1
CASIGGGCEKLFF TGTGCCAGCATCGGGGGGGGTTGTGAAAAACTGTTTTTT 13 TRBJ1-4 once NA TRBV2
CSAAGTSVVGEQFF TGCAGCGCCGCCGGGACTAGCGTAGTTGGTGAGCAGTTCTTC 14 TRBJ2-1 NA TRBD2 TRBV29-1
CASSQGLAGRNEQFF TGCGCCAGCAGCCAGGGACTAGCGGGTCGGAATGAGCAGTTCTTC 15 TRBJ2-1 NA TRBD2 TRBV4-3
CATSDAQGSNTGELFF TGTGCCACCAGTGACGCTCAGGGTAGTAACACCGGGGAGCTGTTTTTT 16 TRBJ2-2 once NA TRBV24-1
CSAFTLGLAVQVETQYF TGCAGCGCCTTTACACTCGGACTAGCGGTTCAGGTGGAGACCCAGTACTTC 17 TRBJ2-5 NA TRBD2 TRBV29-1
CASSTGQTNTEAFF TGTGCCAGCAGCACGGGACAGACAAACACTGAAGCTTTCTTT 14 TRBJ1-1 NA TRBD1 TRBV7-3
CASSALGTSSWQYF TGTGCCAGCAGCGCCCTAGGGACTAGCAGTTGGCAGTATTTT 14 TRBJ2-3 NA TRBD2 TRBV9
CASSQGLAGWTGELFF TGTGCCAGCAGCCAAGGGCTAGCGGGATGGACCGGGGAGCTGTTTTTT 16 TRBJ2-2 few TRBD2 TRBV4-2
CASSPADSSYNEQFF TGTGCCAGTAGTCCAGCGGACAGCTCCTACAATGAGCAGTTCTTC 15 TRBJ2-1 NA NA TRBV19
CASSFGRDSTYEQYF TGTGCCAGCAGCTTCGGGCGGGACAGCACCTACGAGCAGTACTTC 15 TRBJ2-7 NA NA TRBV11-2
CASSQRGYGYTF TGTGCCAGCAGCCAACGGGGCTATGGCTACACCTTC 12 TRBJ1-2 NA NA TRBV3-1/TRBV3-2
CASSGRYKSLFNYGYTF TGTGCCAGCAGTGGCAGGTACAAGAGCCTTTTTAACTATGGCTACACCTTC 17 TRBJ1-2 once NA TRBV2
CASSPTPGQGTEAFF TGTGCCAGTAGTCCTACTCCGGGACAGGGTACTGAAGCTTTCTTT 15 TRBJ1-1 NA TRBD1 TRBV19
CASAGGGLADTQYF TGTGCCAGCGCTGGGGGGGGGCTGGCAGATACGCAGTATTTT 14 TRBJ2-3 NA NA TRBV6-5
CASSRGQGASYNEQFF TGTGCCAGCTCACGAGGACAGGGGGCTTCCTACAATGAGCAGTTCTTC 16 TRBJ2-1 NA TRBD1 TRBV18
CASIPGGSGANVLTF TGTGCCAGTATCCCCGGGGGCTCTGGGGCCAACGTCCTGACTTTC 15 TRBJ2-6 NA NA TRBV19
CASSLGVGLYQETQYF TGTGCCAGCAGCTTAGGGGTGGGACTATACCAAGAGACCCAGTACTTC 16 TRBJ2-5 once TRBD2 TRBV7-8
CASRDTVKNEKLFF TGTGCCAGCAGGGACACGGTGAAAAATGAAAAACTGTTTTTT 14 TRBJ1-4 NA NA TRBV28
CAWRTRTAPYEQYF TGTGCCTGGAGAACCCGGACAGCACCCTACGAGCAGTACTTC 14 TRBJ2-7 once NA TRBV30
CASSYSGSTPGKLFF TGCGCCAGCAGCTATTCGGGATCGACGCCCGGCAAGCTGTTTTTT 15 TRBJ2-2 few NA TRBV4-1
CASSLGARVSTDTQYF TGTGCCAGCAGCTTAGGTGCGCGGGTCAGCACAGATACGCAGTATTTT 16 TRBJ2-3 NA NA TRBV7-9
CASSYWAGGAYGYTF TGTGCCAGCAGTTACTGGGCAGGGGGCGCTTATGGCTACACCTTC 15 TRBJ1-2 NA TRBD1 TRBV6-5